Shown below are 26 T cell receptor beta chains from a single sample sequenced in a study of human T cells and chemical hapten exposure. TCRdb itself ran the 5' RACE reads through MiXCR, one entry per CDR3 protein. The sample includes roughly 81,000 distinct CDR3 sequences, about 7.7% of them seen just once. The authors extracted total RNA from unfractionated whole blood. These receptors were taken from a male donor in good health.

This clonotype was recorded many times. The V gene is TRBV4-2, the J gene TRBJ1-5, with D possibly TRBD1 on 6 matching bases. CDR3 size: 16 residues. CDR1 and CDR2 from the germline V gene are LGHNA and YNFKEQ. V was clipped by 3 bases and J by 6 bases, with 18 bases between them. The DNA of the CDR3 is TGTGCCAGCAGCCAGAATACAGGGAACCCGGGTCAGCCCCAGCATTTT. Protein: CASSQNTGNPGQPQHF.

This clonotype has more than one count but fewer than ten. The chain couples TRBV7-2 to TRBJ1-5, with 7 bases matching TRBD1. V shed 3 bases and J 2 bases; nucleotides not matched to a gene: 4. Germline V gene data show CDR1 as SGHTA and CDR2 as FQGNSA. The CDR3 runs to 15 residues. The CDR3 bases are TGTGCCAGCAGCTTTCAGGGGGTGGGCAATCAGCCCCAGCATTTT. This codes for CASSFQGVGNQPQHF.

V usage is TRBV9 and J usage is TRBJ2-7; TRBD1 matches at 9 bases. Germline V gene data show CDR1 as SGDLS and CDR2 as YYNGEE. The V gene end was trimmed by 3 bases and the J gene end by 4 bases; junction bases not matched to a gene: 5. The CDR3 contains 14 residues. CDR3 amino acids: CASSGGQGLYEQYF. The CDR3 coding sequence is TGTGCCAGCAGCGGGGGACAGGGTTTGTACGAGCAGTACTTC. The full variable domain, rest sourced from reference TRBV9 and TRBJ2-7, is DSGVTQTPKHLITATGQRVTLRCSPRSGDLSVYWYQQSLDQGLQFLIQYYNGEERAKGNILERFSAQQFPDLHSELNLSSLELGDSALYFCASSGGQGLYEQYFGPGTRLTVT.

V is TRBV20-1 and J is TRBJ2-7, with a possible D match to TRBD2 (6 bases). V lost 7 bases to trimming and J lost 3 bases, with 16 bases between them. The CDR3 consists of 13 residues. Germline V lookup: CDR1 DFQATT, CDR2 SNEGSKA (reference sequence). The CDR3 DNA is TGCAGTGTTCTCCGAGGGGACTGCTACGAGCAGTACTTC. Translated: CSVLRGDCYEQYF.

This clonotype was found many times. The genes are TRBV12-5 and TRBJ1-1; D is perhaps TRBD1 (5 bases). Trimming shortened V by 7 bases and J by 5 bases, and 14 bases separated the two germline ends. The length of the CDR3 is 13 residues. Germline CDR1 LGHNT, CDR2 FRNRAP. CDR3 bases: TGTGCTAGTGCCCCTGGGGCAGCAACTGAAGCTTTCTTT. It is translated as CASAPGAATEAFF. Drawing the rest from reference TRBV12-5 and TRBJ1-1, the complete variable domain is DARVTQTPRHKVTEMGQEVTMRCQPILGHNTVFWYRQTMMQGLELLAYFRNRAPLDDSGMPKDRFSAEMPDATLATLKIQPSEPRDSAVYFCASAPGAATEAFFGQGTRLTVV.

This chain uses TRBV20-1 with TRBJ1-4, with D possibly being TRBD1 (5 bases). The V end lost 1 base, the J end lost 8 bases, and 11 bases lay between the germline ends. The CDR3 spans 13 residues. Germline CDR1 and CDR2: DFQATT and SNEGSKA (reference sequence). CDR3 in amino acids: CSARAGREEKLFF. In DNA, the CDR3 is TGCAGTGCTAGAGCGGGCAGGGAGGAAAAACTGTTTTTT.

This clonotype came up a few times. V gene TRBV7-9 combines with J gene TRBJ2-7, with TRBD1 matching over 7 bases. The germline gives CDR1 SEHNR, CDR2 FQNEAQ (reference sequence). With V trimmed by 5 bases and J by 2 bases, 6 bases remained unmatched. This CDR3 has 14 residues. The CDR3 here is CASSPHTGAYEQYF. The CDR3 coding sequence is TGTGCCAGCAGCCCACACACAGGGGCCTACGAGCAGTACTTC.

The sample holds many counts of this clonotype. As DNA, the CDR3 is TGTGCCACCAGCATTGGGGTGGGCACTGAAGCTTTCTTT. Translating gives CATSIGVGTEAFF. V and J are TRBV15 and TRBJ1-1; no clear D gene. Germline CDR1 is LNHNV and CDR2 is YYDKDF (reference sequence). The CDR3 has 13 amino acids. Trimming cost V 4 bases and J 4 bases, with 10 bases left between them.

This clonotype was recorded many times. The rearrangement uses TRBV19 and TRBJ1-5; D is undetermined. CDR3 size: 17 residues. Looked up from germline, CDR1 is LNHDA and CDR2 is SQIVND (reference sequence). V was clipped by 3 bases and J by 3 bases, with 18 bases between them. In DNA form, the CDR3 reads TGTGCCAGTAGTATCCGACCGATAGTTGGTTACAATCAGCCCCAGCATTTT. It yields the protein CASSIRPIVGYNQPQHF.

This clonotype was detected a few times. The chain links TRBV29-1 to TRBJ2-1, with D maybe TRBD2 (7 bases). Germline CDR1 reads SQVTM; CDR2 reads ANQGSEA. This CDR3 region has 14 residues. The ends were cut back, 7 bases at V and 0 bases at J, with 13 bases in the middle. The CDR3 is CSGRGGSSYNEQFF. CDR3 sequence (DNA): TGCAGCGGGCGCGGGGGCAGCTCCTACAATGAGCAGTTCTTC.

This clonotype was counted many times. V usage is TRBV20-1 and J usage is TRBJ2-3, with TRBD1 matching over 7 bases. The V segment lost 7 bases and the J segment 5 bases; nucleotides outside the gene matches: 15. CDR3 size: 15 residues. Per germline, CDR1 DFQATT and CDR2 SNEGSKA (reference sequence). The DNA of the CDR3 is TGCAGTGGGGGGCTGGACAGGTTTCTAGGAGATACGCAGTATTTT. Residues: CSGGLDRFLGDTQYF.

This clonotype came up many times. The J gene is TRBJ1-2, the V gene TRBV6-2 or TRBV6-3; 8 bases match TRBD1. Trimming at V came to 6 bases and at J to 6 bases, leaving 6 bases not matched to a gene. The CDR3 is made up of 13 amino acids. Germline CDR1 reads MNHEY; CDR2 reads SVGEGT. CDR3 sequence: CASRERQGNGYTF. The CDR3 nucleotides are TGTGCCAGCAGGGAGAGACAGGGGAATGGCTACACCTTC.

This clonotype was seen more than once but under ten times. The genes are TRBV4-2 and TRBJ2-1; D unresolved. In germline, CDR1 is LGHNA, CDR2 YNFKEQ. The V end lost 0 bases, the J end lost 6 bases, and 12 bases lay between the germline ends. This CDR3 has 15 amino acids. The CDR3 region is CASSQDNGAVNEQFF. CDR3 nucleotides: TGTGCCAGCAGCCAAGATAATGGCGCGGTCAATGAGCAGTTCTTC.

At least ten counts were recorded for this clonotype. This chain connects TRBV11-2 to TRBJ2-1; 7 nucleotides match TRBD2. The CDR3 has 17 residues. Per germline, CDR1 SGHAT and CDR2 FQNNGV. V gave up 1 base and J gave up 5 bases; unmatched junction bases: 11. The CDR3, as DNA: TGTGCCAGCAGCTTAGTACTTAGGGCTAGCGGTAACAATGAGCAGTTCTTC. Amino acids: CASSLVLRASGNNEQFF. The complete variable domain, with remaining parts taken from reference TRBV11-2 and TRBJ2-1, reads EAGVAQSPRYKIIEKRQSVAFWCNPISGHATLYWYQQILGQGPKLLIQFQNNGVVDDSQLPKDRFSAERLKGVDSTLKIQPAKLEDSAVYLCASSLVLRASGNNEQFFGPGTRLTVL.

The DNA of the CDR3 is TGTGCCAGCCGAACGCGGGACAGTTTGAACACTGAAGCTTTCTTT. Amino acid sequence: CASRTRDSLNTEAFF. The V call is TRBV18, the J call TRBJ1-1, with TRBD1 identical over 7 bases. Germline V gives CDR1 KGHSH, CDR2 LQKENI. The V gene end was trimmed by 8 bases and the J gene end by 0 bases; junction bases not matched to a gene: 9. The CDR3 loop spans 15 amino acids. Full variable domain (rest looked up from reference TRBV18 and TRBJ1-1): NAGVMQNPRHLVRRRGQEARLRCSPMKGHSHVYWYRQLPEEGLKFMVYLQKENIIDESGMPKERFSAEFPKEGPSILRIQQVVRGDSAAYFCASRTRDSLNTEAFFGQGTRLTVV.

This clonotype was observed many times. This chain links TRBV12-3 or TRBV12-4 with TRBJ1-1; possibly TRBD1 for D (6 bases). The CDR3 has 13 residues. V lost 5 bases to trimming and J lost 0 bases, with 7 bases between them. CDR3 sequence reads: CASSTGMNTEAFF. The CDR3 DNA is TGTGCCAGCAGTACAGGGATGAACACTGAAGCTTTCTTT.

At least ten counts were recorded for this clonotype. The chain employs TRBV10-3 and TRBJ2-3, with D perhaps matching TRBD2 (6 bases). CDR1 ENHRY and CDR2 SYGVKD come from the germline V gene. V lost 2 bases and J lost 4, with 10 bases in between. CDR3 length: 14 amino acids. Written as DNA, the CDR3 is TGTGCCATCAGTGAGGGGGGGATCGCAGATACGCAGTATTTT. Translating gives CAISEGGIADTQYF.

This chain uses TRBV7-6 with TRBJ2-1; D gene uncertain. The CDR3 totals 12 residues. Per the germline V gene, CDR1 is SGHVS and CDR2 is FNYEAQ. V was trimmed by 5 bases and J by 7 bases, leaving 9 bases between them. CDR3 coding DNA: TGTGCCAGCAGCCCGGCAGAGAATGAGCAGTTCTTC. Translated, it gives CASSPAENEQFF.

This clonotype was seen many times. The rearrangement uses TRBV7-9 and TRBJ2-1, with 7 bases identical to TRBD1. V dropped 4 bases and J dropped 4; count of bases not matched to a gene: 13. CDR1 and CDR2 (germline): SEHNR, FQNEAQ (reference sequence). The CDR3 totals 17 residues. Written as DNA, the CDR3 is TGTGCCAGCAGCTCCGGCCACAGGGGAGTGGTATACAATGAGCAGTTCTTC. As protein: CASSSGHRGVVYNEQFF.

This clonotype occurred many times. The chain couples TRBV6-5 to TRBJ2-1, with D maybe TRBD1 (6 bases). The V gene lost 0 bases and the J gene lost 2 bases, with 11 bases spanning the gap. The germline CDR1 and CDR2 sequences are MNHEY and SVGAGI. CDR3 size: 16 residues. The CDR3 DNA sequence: TGTGCCAGCAGTTACTCGAAACAGGGCGCCTACAATGAGCAGTTCTTC. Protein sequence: CASSYSKQGAYNEQFF.

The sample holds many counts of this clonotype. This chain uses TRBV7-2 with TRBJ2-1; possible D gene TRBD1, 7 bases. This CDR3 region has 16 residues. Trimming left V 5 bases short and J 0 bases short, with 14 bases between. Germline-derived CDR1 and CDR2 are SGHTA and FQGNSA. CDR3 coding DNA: TGTGCCAGCAGCGTCGCGGGGACAGTCTCCTACAATGAGCAGTTCTTC. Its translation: CASSVAGTVSYNEQFF.

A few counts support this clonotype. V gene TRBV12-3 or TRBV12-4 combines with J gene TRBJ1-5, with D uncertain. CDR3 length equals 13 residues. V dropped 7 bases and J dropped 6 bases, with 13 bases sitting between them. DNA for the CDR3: TGTGCCAGCACCTTGGGGTCAGGTCAGCCCCAGCATTTT. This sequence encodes CASTLGSGQPQHF.

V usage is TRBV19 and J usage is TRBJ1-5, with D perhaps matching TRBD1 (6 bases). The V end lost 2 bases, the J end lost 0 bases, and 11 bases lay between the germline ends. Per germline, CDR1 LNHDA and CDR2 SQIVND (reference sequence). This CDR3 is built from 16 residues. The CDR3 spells CASSILGTNSNQPQHF. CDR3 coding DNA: TGTGCCAGTAGTATATTAGGGACAAATAGCAATCAGCCCCAGCATTTT. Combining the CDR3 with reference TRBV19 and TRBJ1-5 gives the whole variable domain DGGITQSPKYLFRKEGQNVTLSCEQNLNHDAMYWYRQDPGQGLRLIYYSQIVNDFQKGDIAEGYSVSREKKESFPLTVTSAQKNPTAFYLCASSILGTNSNQPQHFGDGTRLSIL.

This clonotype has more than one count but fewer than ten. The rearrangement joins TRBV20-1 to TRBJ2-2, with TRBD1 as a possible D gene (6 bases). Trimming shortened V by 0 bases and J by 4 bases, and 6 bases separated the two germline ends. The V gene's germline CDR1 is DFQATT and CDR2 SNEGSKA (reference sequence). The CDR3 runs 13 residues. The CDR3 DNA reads TGCAGTGCTAGAGACAGGGGCACCGGGGAGCTGTTTTTT. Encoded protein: CSARDRGTGELFF.

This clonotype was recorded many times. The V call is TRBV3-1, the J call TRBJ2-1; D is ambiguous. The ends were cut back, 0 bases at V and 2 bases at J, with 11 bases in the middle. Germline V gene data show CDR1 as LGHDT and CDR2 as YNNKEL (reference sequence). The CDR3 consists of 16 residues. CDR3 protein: CASSQEWGITYNEQFF. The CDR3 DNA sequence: TGTGCCAGCAGCCAAGAGTGGGGTATCACCTACAATGAGCAGTTCTTC.

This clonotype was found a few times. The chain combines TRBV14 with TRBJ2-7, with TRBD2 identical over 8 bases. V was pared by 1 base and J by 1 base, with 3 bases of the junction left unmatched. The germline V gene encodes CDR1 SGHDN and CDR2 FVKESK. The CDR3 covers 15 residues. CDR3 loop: CASSQAGTRSYEQYF. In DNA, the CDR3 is TGTGCCAGCAGCCAAGCTGGGACTAGATCCTACGAGCAGTACTTC.